This T cell receptor (beta chain) was identified in a study of cytomegalovirus exposure and HLA in healthy donors. Regarding the study as a whole: Most TCR sequences proved rare, with some public TCRs found in many donors.

In this sample, this clone turned up a few times. The antigen is not known. Primers: 60 Vbeta forward and 13 Jbeta reverse. Here immunoSEQ multiplex PCR was the method, and the copy in TCRdb shows in-frame clones only, minus some. This repertoire shows about 160,000 clones, roughly 82% found once; its top ten account for 5% to 7.5%. This CDR3 contains 14 residues. With V trimmed by 4 bases and J by 1 base, 4 bases remained unmatched. CDR1 is SGHRS, CDR2 YFSETQ, per germline. V is TRBV5-1 and J is TRBJ2-5; 7 nucleotides match TRBD2. The sequencing input was PBMCs. The receptor comes from a middle-aged man in good health and CMV-seropositive. CDR3 DNA sequence: TGCGCCAGCAGCCAGGGAGGGGCCCAAGAGACCCAGTACTTC. This encodes CASSQGGAQETQYF. Combining the CDR3 with reference TRBV5-1 and TRBJ2-5 gives the whole variable domain KAGVTQTPRYLIKTRGQQVTLSCSPISGHRSVSWYQQTPGQGLQFLFEYFSETQRNKGNFPGRFSGRQFSNSRSEMNVSTLELGDSALYLCASSQGGAQETQYFGPGTRLLVL.